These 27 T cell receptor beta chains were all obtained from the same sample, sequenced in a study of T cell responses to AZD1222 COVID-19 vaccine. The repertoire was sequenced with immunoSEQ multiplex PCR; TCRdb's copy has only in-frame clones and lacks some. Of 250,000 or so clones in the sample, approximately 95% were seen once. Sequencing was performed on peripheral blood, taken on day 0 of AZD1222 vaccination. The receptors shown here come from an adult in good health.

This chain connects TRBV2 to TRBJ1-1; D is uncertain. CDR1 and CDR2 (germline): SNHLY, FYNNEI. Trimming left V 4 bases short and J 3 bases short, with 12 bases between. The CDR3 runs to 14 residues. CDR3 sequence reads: CASSVDRADTEAFF. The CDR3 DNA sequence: TGTGCCAGCAGTGTTGACCGGGCAGACACTGAAGCTTTCTTT.

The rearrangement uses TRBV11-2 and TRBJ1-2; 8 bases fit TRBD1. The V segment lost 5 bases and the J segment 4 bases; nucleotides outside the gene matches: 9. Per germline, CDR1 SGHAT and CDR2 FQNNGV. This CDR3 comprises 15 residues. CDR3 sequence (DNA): TGTGCCAGCAGCGAACCACAGGGGGGACCCTATGGCTACACCTTC. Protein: CASSEPQGGPYGYTF.

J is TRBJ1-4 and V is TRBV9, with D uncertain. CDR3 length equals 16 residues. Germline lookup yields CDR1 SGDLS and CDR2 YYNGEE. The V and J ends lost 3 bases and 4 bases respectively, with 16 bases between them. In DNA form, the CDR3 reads TGTGCCAGCAGCGCCGCCGCGATGGGGATTAATGAAAAACTGTTTTTT. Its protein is CASSAAAMGINEKLFF. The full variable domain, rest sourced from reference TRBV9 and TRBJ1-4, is DSGVTQTPKHLITATGQRVTLRCSPRSGDLSVYWYQQSLDQGLQFLIQYYNGEERAKGNILERFSAQQFPDLHSELNLSSLELGDSALYFCASSAAAMGINEKLFFGSGTQLSVL.

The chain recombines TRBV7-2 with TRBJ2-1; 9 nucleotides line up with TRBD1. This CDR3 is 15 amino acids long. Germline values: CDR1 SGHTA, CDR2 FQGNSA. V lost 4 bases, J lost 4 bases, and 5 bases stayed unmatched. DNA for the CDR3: TGTGCCAGCAGCTGGGGACAGGGCTCGTACAATGAGCAGTTCTTC. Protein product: CASSWGQGSYNEQFF.

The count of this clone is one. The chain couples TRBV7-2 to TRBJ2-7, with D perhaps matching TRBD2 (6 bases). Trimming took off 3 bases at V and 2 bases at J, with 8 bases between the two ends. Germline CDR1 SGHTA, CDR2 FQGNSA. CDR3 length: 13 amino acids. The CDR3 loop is CASSFPGAYEQYF. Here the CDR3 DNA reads TGTGCCAGCAGCTTCCCGGGAGCCTACGAGCAGTACTTC.

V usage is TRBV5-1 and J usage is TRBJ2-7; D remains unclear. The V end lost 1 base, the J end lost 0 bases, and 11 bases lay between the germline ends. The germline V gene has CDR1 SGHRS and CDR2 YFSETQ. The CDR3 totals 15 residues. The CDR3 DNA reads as TGCGCCAGCAGCTTGCTTGTCACGAGCTCCTACGAGCAGTACTTC. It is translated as CASSLLVTSSYEQYF.

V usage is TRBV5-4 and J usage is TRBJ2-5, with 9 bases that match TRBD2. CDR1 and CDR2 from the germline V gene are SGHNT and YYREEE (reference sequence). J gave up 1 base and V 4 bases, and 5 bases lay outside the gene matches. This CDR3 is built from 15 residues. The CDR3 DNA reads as TGTGCCAGCAGCCCGCGGGAGGGGGCCCAAGAGACCCAGTACTTC. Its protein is CASSPREGAQETQYF.

CDR3 sequence (DNA): TGTGCCAGCAAGGTTCGAGGAGCTAGCACAGATACGCAGTATTTT. Translating it yields CASKVRGASTDTQYF. J is TRBJ2-3 and V is TRBV2; D uncertain. V was trimmed by 7 bases and J by 0 bases, leaving 14 bases between them. The CDR3 covers 15 residues. Germline V gene sequence: CDR1 SNHLY, CDR2 FYNNEI.

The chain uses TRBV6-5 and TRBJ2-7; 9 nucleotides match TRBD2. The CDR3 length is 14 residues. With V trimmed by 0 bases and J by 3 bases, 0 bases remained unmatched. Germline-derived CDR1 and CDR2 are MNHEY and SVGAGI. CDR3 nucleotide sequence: TGTGCCAGCAGTTACTCGACTAGCGGCTACGAGCAGTACTTC. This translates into CASSYSTSGYEQYF.

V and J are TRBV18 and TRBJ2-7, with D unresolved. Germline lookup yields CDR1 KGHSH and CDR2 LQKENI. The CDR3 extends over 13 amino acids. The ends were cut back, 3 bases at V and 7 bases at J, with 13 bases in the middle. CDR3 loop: CASSPPGSPEQYF. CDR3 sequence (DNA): TGTGCCAGCTCACCCCCCGGCAGCCCTGAGCAGTACTTC.

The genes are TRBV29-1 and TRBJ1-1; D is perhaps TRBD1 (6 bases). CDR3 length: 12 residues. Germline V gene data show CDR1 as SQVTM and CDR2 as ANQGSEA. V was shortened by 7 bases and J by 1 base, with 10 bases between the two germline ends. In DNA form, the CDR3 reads TGCAGCGCTTCGGGACAGAACACTGAAGCTTTCTTT. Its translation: CSASGQNTEAFF.

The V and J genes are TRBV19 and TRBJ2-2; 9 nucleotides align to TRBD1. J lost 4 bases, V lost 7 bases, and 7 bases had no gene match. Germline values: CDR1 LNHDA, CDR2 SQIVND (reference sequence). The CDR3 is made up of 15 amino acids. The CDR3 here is CASTWDRAITGELFF. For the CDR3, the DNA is TGTGCCAGTACCTGGGACAGGGCGATCACCGGGGAGCTGTTTTTT.

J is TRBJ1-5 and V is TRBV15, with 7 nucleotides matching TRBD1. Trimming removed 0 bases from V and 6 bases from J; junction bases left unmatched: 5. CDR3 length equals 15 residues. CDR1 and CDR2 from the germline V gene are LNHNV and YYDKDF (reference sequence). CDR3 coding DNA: TGTGCCACCAGCAGAGATCCAGGGGGATTTCAGCCCCAGCATTTT. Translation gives CATSRDPGGFQPQHF.

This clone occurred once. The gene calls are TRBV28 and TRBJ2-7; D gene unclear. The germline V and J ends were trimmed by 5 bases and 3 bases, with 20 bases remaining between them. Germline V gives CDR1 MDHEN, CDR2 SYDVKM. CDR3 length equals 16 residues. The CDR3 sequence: CASSLPPEGSLYEQYF. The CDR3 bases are TGTGCCAGCAGTCTACCCCCAGAAGGGTCCCTCTACGAGCAGTACTTC.

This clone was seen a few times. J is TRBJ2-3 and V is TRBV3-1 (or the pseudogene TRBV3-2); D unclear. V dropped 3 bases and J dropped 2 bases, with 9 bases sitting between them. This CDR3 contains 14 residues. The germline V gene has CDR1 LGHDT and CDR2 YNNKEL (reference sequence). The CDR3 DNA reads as TGTGCCAGCAGCCATCGAACACTCACAGATACGCAGTATTTT. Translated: CASSHRTLTDTQYF.

The DNA of the CDR3 is TGTGCCAGCAGCTTAGGGGCTTACTACGAGCAGTACTTC. Translating gives CASSLGAYYEQYF. The gene calls are TRBV11-3 and TRBJ2-7; D is undetermined. This CDR3 has 13 residues. V lost 1 base to trimming and J lost 3 bases, with 7 bases between them. The germline V gene encodes CDR1 SGHNT and CDR2 YENEEA. Based on the CDR3 plus reference TRBV11-3 and TRBJ2-7, the full variable domain is EAGVVQSPRYKIIEKKQPVAFWCNPISGHNTLYWYLQNLGQGPELLIRYENEEAVDDSQLPKDRFSAERLKGVDSTLKIQPAELGDSAVYLCASSLGAYYEQYFGPGTRLTVT.

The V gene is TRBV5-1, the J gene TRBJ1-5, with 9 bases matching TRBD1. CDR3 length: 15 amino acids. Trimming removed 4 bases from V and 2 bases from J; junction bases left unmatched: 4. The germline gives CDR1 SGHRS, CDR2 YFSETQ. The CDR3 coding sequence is TGCGCCAGCAGCCGGACAGGGGCCCGCAATCAGCCCCAGCATTTT. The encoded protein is CASSRTGARNQPQHF.

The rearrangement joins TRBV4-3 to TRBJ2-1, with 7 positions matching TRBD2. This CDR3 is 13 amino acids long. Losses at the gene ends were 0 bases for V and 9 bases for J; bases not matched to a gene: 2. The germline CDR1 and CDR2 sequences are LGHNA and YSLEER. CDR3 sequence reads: CASSQDRGVEQFF. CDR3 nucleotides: TGCGCCAGCAGCCAAGATCGGGGGGTTGAGCAGTTCTTC.

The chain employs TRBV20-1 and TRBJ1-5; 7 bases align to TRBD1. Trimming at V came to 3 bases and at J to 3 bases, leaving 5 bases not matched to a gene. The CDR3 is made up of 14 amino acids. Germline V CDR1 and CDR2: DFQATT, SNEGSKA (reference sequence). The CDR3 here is CSASTGDFNQPQHF. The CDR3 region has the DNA TGCAGTGCTAGTACAGGGGACTTCAATCAGCCCCAGCATTTT.

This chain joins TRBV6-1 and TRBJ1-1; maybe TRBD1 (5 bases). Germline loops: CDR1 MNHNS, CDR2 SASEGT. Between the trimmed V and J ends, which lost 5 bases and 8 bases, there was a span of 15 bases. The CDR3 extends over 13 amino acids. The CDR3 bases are TGTGCCAGCAGTAGCACGGGGGTGACCGAAGCTTTCTTT. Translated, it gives CASSSTGVTEAFF.

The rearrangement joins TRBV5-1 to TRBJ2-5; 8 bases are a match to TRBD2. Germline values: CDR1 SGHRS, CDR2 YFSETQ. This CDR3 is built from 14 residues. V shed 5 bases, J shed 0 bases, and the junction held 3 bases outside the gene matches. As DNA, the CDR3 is TGCGCCAGCAGTACTAGCGGCCACCAAGAGACCCAGTACTTC. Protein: CASSTSGHQETQYF.

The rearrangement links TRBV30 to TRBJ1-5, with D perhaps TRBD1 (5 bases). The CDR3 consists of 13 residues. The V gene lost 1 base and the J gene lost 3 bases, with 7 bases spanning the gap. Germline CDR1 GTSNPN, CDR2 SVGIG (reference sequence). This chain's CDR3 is CAWSGGHNQPQHF. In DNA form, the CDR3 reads TGTGCCTGGAGTGGAGGACACAATCAGCCCCAGCATTTT.

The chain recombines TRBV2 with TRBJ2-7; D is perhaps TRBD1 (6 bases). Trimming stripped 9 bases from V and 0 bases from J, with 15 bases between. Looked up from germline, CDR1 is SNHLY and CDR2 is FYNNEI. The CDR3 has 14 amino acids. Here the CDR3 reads CASGGPGHSYEQYF. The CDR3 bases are TGTGCCAGTGGGGGCCCGGGCCACTCCTACGAGCAGTACTTC.

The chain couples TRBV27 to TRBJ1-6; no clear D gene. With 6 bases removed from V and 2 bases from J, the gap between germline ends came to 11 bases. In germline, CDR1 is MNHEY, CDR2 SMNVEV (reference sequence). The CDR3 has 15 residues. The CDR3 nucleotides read TGTGCCAGCAGAACGGACGTCACCTATAATTCACCCCTCCACTTT. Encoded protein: CASRTDVTYNSPLHF.

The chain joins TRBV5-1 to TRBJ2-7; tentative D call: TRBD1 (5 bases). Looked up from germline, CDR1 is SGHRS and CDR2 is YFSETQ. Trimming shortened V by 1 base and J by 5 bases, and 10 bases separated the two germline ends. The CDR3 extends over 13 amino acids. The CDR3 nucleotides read TGCGCCAGCAGCTTGAAGGGGCCTAACGAGCAGTACTTC. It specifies CASSLKGPNEQYF.

This CDR3 is CSVGRYQETQYF. CDR3 in DNA: TGCAGCGTTGGACGATACCAAGAGACCCAGTACTTC. The rearrangement joins TRBV29-1 to TRBJ2-5; no reliable D call. The germline CDR1 and CDR2 sequences are SQVTM and ANQGSEA. Between the trimmed V and J ends, which lost 4 bases and 0 bases, there was a span of 6 bases. The length of the CDR3 is 12 residues.

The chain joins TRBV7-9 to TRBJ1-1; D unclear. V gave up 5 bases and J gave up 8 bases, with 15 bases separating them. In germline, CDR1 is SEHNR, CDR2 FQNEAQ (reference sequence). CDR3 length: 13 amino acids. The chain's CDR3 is CASSPQPGREAFF. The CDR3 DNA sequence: TGTGCCAGCAGCCCCCAGCCGGGGAGAGAAGCTTTCTTT.